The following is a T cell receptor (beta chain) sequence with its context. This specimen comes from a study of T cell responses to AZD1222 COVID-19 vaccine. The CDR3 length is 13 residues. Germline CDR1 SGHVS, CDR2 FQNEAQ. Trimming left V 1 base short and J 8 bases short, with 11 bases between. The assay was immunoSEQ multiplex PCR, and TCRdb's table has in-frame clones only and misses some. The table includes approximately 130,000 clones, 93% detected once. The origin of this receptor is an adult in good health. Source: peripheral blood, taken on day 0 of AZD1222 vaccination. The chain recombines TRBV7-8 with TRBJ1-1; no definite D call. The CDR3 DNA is TGTGCCAGCAGCTTAGGCGTACGAATAGAAGCTTTCTTT. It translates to CASSLGVRIEAFF.